These 4 T cell receptor beta chains share one sample of origin, sequenced in a study of cytomegalovirus exposure and HLA in healthy donors. 60 Vbeta and 13 Jbeta primers were used in PCR. Repertoires were generated with immunoSEQ multiplex PCR, while TCRdb's copy carries only in-frame clones and drops some. The profile shows fewer than 250,000 clones, 65% to 85% of them singletons. The sample consisted of PBMCs. The source is a woman aged 18-29 years in good health and CMV-seronegative.

This chain links TRBV10-3 with TRBJ2-3; 9 nucleotides match TRBD2. The length of the CDR3 is 15 residues. The V segment lost 7 bases and the J segment 2 bases; nucleotides outside the gene matches: 7. Looked up from germline, CDR1 is ENHRY and CDR2 is SYGVKD. CDR3 nucleotides: TGTGCCATCATGGGCGGGGGGGGAATCACAGATACGCAGTATTTT. This translates into CAIMGGGGITDTQYF.

There are a few counts of this clone. The rearrangement uses TRBV7-3 and TRBJ2-1; the match to TRBD2 covers 8 bases. Germline values: CDR1 SGHTA, CDR2 FQGTGA. The trim removed 5 bases at V and 4 bases at J, leaving 4 bases unmatched. This CDR3 has 14 residues. Here the CDR3 DNA reads TGTGCCAGCAGCCCGCAGCGGGGGTACAATGAGCAGTTCTTC. Protein sequence: CASSPQRGYNEQFF.

This chain connects TRBV29-1 to TRBJ1-6; possibly TRBD1 for D (5 bases). This CDR3 is built from 14 residues. Trimming took 6 bases from V and 6 from J, leaving 15 bases between them. Germline-derived CDR1 and CDR2 are SQVTM and ANQGSEA. CDR3 DNA sequence: TGCAGCGTCAGTACAGGAGTATCTAATTCACCCCTCCACTTT. Translation gives CSVSTGVSNSPLHF.

This rearrangement joins TRBV9 to TRBJ2-1; 8 positions agree with TRBD1. Per the germline V gene, CDR1 is SGDLS and CDR2 is YYNGEE. The CDR3 runs 16 residues. V trimming: 1 base; J trimming: 8 bases; junction bases outside the gene matches: 11. CDR3 in DNA: TGTGCCAGCAGCGTATTCGACAGGGGCTTTATATATGAGCAGTTCTTC. This encodes CASSVFDRGFIYEQFF.